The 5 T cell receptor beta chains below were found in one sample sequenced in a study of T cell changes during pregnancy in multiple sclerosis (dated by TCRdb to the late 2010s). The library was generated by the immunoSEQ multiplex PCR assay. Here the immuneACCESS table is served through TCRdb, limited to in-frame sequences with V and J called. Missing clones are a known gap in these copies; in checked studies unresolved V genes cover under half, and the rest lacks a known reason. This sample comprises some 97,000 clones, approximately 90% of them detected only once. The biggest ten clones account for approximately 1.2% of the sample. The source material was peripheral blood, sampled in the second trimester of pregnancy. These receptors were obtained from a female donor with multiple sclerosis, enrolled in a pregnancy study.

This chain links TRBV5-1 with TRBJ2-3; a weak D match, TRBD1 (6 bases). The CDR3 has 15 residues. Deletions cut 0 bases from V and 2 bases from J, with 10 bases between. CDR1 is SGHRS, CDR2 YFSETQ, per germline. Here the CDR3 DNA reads TGCGCCAGCAGCTTGGAGGACAGCACCACAGATACGCAGTATTTT. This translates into CASSLEDSTTDTQYF.

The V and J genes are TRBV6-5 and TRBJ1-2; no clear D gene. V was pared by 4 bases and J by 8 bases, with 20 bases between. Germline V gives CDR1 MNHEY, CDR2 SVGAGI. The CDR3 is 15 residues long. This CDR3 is CASSSRVDGRRGYTF. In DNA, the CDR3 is TGTGCCAGCAGTTCCCGAGTGGACGGACGGAGGGGCTACACCTTC.

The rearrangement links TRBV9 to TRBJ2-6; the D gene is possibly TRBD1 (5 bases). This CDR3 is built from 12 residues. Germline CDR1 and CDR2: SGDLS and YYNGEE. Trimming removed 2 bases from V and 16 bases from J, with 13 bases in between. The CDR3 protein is CASSVMSGSLTF. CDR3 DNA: TGTGCCAGCAGCGTCATGTCAGGGTCTCTGACTTTC.

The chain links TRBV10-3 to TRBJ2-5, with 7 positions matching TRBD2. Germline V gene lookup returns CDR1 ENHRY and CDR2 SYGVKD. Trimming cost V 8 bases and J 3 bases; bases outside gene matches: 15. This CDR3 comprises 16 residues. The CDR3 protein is CAISPSYGGLEETQYF. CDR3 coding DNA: TGTGCCATCTCCCCCTCATACGGGGGGTTGGAAGAGACCCAGTACTTC.

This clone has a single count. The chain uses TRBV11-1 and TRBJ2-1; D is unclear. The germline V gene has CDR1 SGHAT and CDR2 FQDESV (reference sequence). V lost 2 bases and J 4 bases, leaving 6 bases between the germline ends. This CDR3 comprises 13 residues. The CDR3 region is CASSLIRYNEQFF. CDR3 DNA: TGTGCCAGCAGCTTAATCAGATACAATGAGCAGTTCTTC. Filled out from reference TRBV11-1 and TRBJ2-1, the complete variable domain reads EAEVAQSPRYKITEKSQAVAFWCDPISGHATLYWYRQILGQGPELLVQFQDESVVDDSQLPKDRFSAERLKGVDSTLKIQPAELGDSAMYLCASSLIRYNEQFFGPGTRLTVL.